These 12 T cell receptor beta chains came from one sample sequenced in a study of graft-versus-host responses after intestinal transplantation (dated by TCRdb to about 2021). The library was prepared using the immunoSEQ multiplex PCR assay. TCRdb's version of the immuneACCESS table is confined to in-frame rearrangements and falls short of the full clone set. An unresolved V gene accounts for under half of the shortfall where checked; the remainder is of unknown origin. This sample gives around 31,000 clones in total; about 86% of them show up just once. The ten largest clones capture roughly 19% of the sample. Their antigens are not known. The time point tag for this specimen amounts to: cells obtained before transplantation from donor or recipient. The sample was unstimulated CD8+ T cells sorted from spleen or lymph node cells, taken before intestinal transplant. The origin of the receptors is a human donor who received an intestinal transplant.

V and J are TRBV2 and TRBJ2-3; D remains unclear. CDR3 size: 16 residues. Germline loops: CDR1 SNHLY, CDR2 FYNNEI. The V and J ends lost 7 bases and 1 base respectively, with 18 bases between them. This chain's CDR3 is CASTLDAVEGTDTQYF. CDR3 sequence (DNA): TGTGCCAGCACCCTAGATGCCGTGGAAGGCACAGATACGCAGTATTTT.

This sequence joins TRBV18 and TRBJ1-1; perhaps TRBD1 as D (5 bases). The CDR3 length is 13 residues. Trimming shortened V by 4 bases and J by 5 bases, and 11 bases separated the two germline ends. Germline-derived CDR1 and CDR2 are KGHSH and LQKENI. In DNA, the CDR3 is TGTGCCAGCTCACGGGGGGGGAAGACTGAAGCTTTCTTT. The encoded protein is CASSRGGKTEAFF. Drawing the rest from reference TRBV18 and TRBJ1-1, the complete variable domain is NAGVMQNPRHLVRRRGQEARLRCSPMKGHSHVYWYRQLPEEGLKFMVYLQKENIIDESGMPKERFSAEFPKEGPSILRIQQVVRGDSAAYFCASSRGGKTEAFFGQGTRLTVV.

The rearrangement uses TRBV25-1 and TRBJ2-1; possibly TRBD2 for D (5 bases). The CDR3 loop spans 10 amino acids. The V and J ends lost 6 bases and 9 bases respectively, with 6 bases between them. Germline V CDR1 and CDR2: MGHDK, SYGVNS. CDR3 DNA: TGTGCCAGCAGGGGGAGTGAGCAGTTCTTC. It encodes CASRGSEQFF. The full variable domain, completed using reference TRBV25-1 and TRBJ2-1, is EADIYQTPRYLVIGTGKKITLECSQTMGHDKMYWYQQDPGMELHLIHYSYGVNSTEKGDLSSESTVSRIRTEHFPLTLESARPSHTSQYLCASRGSEQFFGPGTRLTVL.

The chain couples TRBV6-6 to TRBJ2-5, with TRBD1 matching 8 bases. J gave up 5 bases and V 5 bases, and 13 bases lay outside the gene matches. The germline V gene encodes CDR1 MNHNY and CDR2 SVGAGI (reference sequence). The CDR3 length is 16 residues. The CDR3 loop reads CASSPGQGNVVETQYF. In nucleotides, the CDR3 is TGTGCCAGCAGTCCCGGACAGGGAAATGTCGTGGAGACCCAGTACTTC.

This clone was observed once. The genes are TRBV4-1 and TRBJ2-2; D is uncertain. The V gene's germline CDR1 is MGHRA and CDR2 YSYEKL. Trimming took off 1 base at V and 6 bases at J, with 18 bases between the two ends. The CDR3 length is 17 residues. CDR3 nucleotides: TGCGCCAGCAGCCAAGTTGCTTCTCGCGTCCGTCCCGGGGAGCTGTTTTTT. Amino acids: CASSQVASRVRPGELFF.

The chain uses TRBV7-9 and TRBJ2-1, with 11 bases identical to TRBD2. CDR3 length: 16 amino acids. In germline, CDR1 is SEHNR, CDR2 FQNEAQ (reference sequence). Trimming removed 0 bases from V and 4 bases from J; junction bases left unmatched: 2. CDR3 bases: TGTGCCAGCAGCTTAGCGGGACTAGCGGCTTACAATGAGCAGTTCTTC. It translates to CASSLAGLAAYNEQFF.

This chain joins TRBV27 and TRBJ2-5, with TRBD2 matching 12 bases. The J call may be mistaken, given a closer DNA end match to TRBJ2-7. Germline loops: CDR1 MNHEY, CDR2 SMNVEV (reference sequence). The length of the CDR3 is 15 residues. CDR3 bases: TGTGCCAGCCTCTCTCTAGCGGGGGGGCCCTACGAGCAGTACTTC. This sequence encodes CASLSLAGGPYEQYF.

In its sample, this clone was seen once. CDR3 amino acids: CASKRTSEYYEQYF. CDR3 DNA: TGTGCCAGTAAGAGAACCTCCGAGTACTACGAGCAGTACTTC. This chain links TRBV19 with TRBJ2-7; the D is unclear. Trimming left V 7 bases short and J 3 bases short, with 16 bases between. Per germline, CDR1 LNHDA and CDR2 SQIVND (reference sequence). The length of the CDR3 is 14 residues. The whole variable domain, remainder taken from reference TRBV19 and TRBJ2-7, is DGGITQSPKYLFRKEGQNVTLSCEQNLNHDAMYWYRQDPGQGLRLIYYSQIVNDFQKGDIAEGYSVSREKKESFPLTVTSAQKNPTAFYLCASKRTSEYYEQYFGPGTRLTVT.

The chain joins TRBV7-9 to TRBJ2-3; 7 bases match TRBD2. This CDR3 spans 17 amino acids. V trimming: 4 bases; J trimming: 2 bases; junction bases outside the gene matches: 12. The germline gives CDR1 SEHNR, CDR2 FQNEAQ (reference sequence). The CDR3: CASSSPSTSAITDTQYF. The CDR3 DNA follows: TGTGCCAGCAGCTCCCCCTCTACTAGCGCGATCACAGATACGCAGTATTTT. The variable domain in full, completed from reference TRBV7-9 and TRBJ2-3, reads DTGVSQNPRHKITKRGQNVTFRCDPISEHNRLYWYRQTLGQGPEFLTYFQNEAQLEKSRLLSDRFSAERPKGSFSTLEIQRTEQGDSAMYLCASSSPSTSAITDTQYFGPGTRLTVL.

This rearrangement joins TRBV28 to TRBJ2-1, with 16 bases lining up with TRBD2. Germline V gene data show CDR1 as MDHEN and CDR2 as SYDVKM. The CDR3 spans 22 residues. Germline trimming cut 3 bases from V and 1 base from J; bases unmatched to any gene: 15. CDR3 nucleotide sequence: TGTGCCAGCAGTTTCCCTACGGGGACTAGCGGGAGGGCCATCGAATCCTACAATGAGCAGTTCTTC. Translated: CASSFPTGTSGRAIESYNEQFF.

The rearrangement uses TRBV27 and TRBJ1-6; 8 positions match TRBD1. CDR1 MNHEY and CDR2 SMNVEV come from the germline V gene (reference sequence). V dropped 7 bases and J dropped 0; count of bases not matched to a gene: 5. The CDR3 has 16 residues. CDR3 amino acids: CASTITGGSYNSPLHF. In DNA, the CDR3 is TGTGCCAGCACCATAACAGGGGGCTCCTATAATTCACCCCTCCACTTT.

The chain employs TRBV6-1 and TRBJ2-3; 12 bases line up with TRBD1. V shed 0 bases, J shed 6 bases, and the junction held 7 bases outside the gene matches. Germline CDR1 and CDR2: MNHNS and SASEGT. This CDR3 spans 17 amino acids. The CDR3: CASSEASGTGGSDTQYF. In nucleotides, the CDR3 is TGTGCCAGCAGTGAAGCGAGCGGGACAGGGGGCTCGGATACGCAGTATTTT.